The T cell receptor (beta chain) under discussion was sequenced for a study of cytomegalovirus exposure and HLA in healthy donors. Study-level information: The roughly 110 validation repertoires matched the 600 to 700 first-cohort repertoires in platform, a later analysis reported.

Notes on this clone: Its specificity is unknown.

Generated by immunoSEQ multiplex PCR, the TCRdb table keeps only in-frame clones and is missing some. This sample has 110,000 or so clones, with roughly 95% found just once. General study points: TCR clusters originating in the first cohort tended to co-occur in the roughly 130 validation repertoires, according to a later analysis. Some public TCRs appeared in many individuals, while most sequences were rare.

CDR1 and CDR2 (germline): MNHEY, SVGAGI. The germline V and J ends were trimmed by 5 bases and 3 bases, with 17 bases remaining between them. The CDR3 is 15 amino acids. Sequencing was performed on PBMCs. The receptor was derived from a young woman in good health and CMV-seronegative. V and J are TRBV6-5 and TRBJ2-7; D is possibly TRBD1 (6 bases). CDR3 region: CASSPRHRTDYEQYF. Written as DNA, the CDR3 is TGTGCCAGCAGTCCGCGGCATAGGACAGACTACGAGCAGTACTTC.